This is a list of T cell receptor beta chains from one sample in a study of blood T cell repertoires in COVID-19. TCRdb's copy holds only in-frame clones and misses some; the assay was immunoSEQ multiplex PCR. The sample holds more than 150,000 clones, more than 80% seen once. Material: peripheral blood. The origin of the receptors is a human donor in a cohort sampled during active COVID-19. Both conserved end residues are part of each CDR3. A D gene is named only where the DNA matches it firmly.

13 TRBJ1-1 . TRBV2 CASCTGLNTEAFF
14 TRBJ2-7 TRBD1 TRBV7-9 CASSLGGQSIEQYF
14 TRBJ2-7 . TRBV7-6 CASSLDGGYYEQYF
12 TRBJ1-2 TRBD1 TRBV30 CAWSVGTGGYTF
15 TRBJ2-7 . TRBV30 CAWRPWGDILSEQYF
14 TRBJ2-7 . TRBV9 CASSPGGENYEQYF
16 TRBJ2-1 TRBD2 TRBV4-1 CASSQILAGSHNEQFF
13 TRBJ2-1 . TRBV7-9 CASSFPGYNEQFF
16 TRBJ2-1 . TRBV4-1 CASSQPLRRGNNEQFF
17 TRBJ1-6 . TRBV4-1 CASSQPIRGTKDSPLHF
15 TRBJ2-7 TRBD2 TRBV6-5 CASSYWSGGGYEQYF
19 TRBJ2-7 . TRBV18 CASSPRPGSRPGGSYEQYF
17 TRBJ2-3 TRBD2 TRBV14 CASSSDIAGLRTDTQYF